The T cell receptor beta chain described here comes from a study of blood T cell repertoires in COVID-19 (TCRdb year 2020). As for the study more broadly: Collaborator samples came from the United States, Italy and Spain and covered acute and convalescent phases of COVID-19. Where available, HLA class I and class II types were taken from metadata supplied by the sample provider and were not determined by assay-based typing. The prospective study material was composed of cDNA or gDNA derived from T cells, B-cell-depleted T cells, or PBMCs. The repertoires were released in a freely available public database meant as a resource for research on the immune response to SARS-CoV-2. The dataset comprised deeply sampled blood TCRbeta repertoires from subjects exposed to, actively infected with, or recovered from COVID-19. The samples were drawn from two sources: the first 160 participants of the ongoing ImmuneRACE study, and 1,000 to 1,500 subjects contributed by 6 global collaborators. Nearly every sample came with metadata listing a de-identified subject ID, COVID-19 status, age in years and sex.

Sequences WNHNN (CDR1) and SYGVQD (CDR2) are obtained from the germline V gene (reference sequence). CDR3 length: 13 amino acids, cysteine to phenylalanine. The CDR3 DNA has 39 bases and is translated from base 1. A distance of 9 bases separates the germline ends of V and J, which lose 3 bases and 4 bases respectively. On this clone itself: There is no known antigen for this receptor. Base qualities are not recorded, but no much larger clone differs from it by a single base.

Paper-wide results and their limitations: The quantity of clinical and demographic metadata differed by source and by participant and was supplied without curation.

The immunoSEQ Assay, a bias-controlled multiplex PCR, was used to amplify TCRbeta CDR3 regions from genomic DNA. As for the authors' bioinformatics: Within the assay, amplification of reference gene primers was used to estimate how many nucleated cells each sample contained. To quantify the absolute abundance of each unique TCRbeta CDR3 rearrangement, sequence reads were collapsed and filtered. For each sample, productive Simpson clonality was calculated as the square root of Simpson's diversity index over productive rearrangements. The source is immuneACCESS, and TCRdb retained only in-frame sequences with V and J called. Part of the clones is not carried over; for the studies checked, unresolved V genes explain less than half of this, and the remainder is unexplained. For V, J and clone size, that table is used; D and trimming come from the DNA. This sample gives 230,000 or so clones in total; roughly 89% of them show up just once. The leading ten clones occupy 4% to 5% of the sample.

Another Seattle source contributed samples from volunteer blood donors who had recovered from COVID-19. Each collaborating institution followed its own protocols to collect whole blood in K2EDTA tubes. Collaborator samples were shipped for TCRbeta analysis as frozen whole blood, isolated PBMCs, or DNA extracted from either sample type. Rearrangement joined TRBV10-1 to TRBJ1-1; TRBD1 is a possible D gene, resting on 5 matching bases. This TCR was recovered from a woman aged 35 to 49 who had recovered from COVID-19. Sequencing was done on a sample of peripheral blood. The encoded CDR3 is CASSDRGSTEAFF. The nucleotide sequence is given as TGCGCCAGCAGTGATCGGGGGAGCACTGAAGCTTTCTTT.